This TCR beta chain emerged from a study of long-term antiretroviral therapy in people with HIV. Study-wide context: The oldest samples precede the 2015 immediate-ART recommendation by about a decade. Study-wide points: Repertoires from HIV showed CDR3 length ranges narrower than those of controls.

Without exception, participants with HIV were treated in the United States. With regard to this clone: What it binds is not known.

CDR1 GTSNPN and CDR2 SVGIG come from the germline V gene (reference sequence). CDR3 length: 15 amino acids. V lost 4 bases to trimming and J lost 0 bases, with 15 bases between them. Assay version v3.0 of immunoSEQ was used, and it was run at survey level. What sequencing targeted per sample was about 35,000-55,000 T-cell genomes. The repertoire was sequenced with immunoSEQ multiplex PCR; TCRdb's copy has only in-frame clones and lacks some. The data hold 15,000 to 20,000 clones, with roughly 80% observed a single time. The source was unsorted PBMCs, collected just before starting antiretroviral therapy. The chain couples TRBV30 to TRBJ1-1; D gene uncertain. The TCR comes from a man between 40 and 49 years old with HIV. The chain's CDR3 is CAWILGSAMNTEAFF. The CDR3 DNA sequence: TGTGCCTGGATCTTGGGGAGTGCCATGAACACTGAAGCTTTCTTT.